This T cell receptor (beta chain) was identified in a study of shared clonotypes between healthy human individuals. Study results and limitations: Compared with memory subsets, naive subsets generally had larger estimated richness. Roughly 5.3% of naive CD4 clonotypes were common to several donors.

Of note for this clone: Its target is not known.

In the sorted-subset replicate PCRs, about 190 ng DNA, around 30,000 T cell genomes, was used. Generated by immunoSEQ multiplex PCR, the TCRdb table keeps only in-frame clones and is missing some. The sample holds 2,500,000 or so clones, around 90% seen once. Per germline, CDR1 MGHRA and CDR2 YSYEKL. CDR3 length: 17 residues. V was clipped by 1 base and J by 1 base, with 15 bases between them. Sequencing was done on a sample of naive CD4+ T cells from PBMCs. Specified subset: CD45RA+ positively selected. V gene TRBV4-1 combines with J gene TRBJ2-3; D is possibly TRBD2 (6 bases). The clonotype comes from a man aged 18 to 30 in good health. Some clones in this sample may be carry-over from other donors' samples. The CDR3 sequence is CASSQGSSGLRTDTQYF. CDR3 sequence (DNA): TGCGCCAGCAGCCAAGGGTCCTCGGGACTCCGCACAGATACGCAGTATTTT.